Below, 17 T cell receptor beta chains from the same sample are listed, as sequenced in a study of cytomegalovirus exposure and HLA in healthy donors. The primer mix had 60 Vbeta and 13 Jbeta primers. Clones were read by immunoSEQ multiplex PCR, and TCRdb kept only the in-frame ones, dropping some. The sample lists approximately 67,000 clones; about two thirds were seen once. Sequenced sample: PBMCs. These receptor sequences come from a woman between 25 and 40 years old in good health and CMV-seronegative.

This chain joins TRBV27 and TRBJ2-2; D perhaps matches TRBD2 (6 bases). Trimming removed 3 bases at V and 1 base at J, with 15 bases between. Per the germline V gene, CDR1 is MNHEY and CDR2 is SMNVEV (reference sequence). The CDR3 is made up of 17 amino acids. This CDR3 is CASSFEGTWVNTGELFF. The CDR3 DNA sequence: TGTGCCAGCAGTTTTGAGGGGACTTGGGTGAACACCGGGGAGCTGTTTTTT.

This clone has only a few counts. The chain employs TRBV19 and TRBJ1-1; TRBD1 matches 8 bases. Per the germline V gene, CDR1 is LNHDA and CDR2 is SQIVND (reference sequence). V lost 4 bases and J lost 4; bases outside the gene matches: 5. This CDR3 is built from 14 residues. CDR3 region: CASSKGQGPTEAFF. The CDR3, as DNA: TGTGCCAGTAGTAAAGGACAGGGTCCCACTGAAGCTTTCTTT.

This chain uses TRBV7-8 with TRBJ2-7; D may be TRBD1 (5 bases). The CDR3 runs to 13 residues. Germline lookup yields CDR1 SGHVS and CDR2 FQNEAQ. V lost 0 bases and J lost 6, with 9 bases in between. CDR3 DNA: TGTGCCAGCAGCTTAGCGGGCAGGGCCGAGCAGTACTTC. This gives the protein CASSLAGRAEQYF.

The V call is TRBV19, the J call TRBJ1-2, with 12 nucleotides matching TRBD1. V was clipped by 6 bases and J by 7 bases; unmatched bases: 9. CDR1 and CDR2 from the germline V gene are LNHDA and SQIVND (reference sequence). This CDR3 has 15 amino acids. CDR3 sequence reads: CASSRGTGGAGGYTF. Here the CDR3 DNA reads TGTGCCAGTAGCAGGGGGACAGGGGGCGCGGGTGGCTACACCTTC.

This CDR3 is CASSTSVEQGPGYNEQFF. CDR3 sequence (DNA): TGTGCCAGCAGCACTAGCGTAGAACAGGGTCCGGGTTACAATGAGCAGTTCTTC. J is TRBJ2-1 and V is TRBV7-6, with D possibly TRBD2 on 7 matching bases. V gave up 5 bases and J gave up 4 bases, with 24 bases separating them. This CDR3 region has 18 residues. From germline, CDR1 is SGHVS and CDR2 FNYEAQ. Full variable domain (missing parts from reference TRBV7-6 and TRBJ2-1): GAGVSQSPRYKVTKRGQDVALRCDPISGHVSLYWYRQALGQGPEFLTYFNYEAQQDKSGLPNDRFSAERPEGSISTLTIQRTEQRDSAMYRCASSTSVEQGPGYNEQFFGPGTRLTVL.

This clone was recorded a few times. This chain links TRBV5-1 with TRBJ1-6, with 8 bases lining up with TRBD1. The CDR3 is 14 amino acids. The V segment lost 7 bases and the J segment 10 bases; nucleotides outside the gene matches: 10. Germline loops: CDR1 SGHRS, CDR2 YFSETQ. The CDR3 nucleotides read TGCGCCAGCCACCTCGGGCAGGGGGCATCACCCCTCCACTTT. Protein product: CASHLGQGASPLHF.

This clone has more than one count but fewer than ten. The gene calls are TRBV7-9 and TRBJ1-4, with TRBD1 matching 7 bases. Per the germline V gene, CDR1 is SEHNR and CDR2 is FQNEAQ (reference sequence). After removal of 5 bases from V and 0 bases from J, the junction contained 12 bases not matched to a gene. CDR3 size: 18 residues. The CDR3 bases are TGTGCCAGCAGCCCCCGGGGGACAGTCCTTGCAACTAATGAAAAACTGTTTTTT. Its translation is CASSPRGTVLATNEKLFF.

The chain has TRBV9 and TRBJ2-6; 7 positions agree with TRBD1. The CDR3 runs to 15 residues. The J segment lost 4 bases and the V segment lost 3 bases, leaving 4 bases of the junction unmatched. CDR1 and CDR2 from the germline V gene are SGDLS and YYNGEE. CDR3 bases: TGTGCCAGCAGCGGTACAGGGGCAGGGGCCAACGTCCTGACTTTC. Translation gives CASSGTGAGANVLTF. The variable domain in full, completed from reference TRBV9 and TRBJ2-6, reads DSGVTQTPKHLITATGQRVTLRCSPRSGDLSVYWYQQSLDQGLQFLIQYYNGEERAKGNILERFSAQQFPDLHSELNLSSLELGDSALYFCASSGTGAGANVLTFGAGSRLTVL.

The J gene is TRBJ2-5, the V gene TRBV10-1; possible D gene TRBD1, 6 bases. CDR1 and CDR2 (germline): WNHNN, SYGVQD (reference sequence). This CDR3 has 15 amino acids. V lost 0 bases to trimming and J lost 2 bases, with 10 bases between them. The CDR3 protein is CASSESKTGQETQYF. The CDR3 DNA is TGCGCCAGCAGTGAGTCGAAGACAGGTCAAGAGACCCAGTACTTC.

This clone was detected only once. V usage is TRBV7-6 and J usage is TRBJ1-6; D is possibly TRBD1 (5 bases). Trimming removed 1 base at V and 10 bases at J, with 20 bases between. This CDR3 region has 17 residues. The germline gives CDR1 SGHVS, CDR2 FNYEAQ. CDR3 sequence reads: CASSLVGVRSGGSPLHF. Here the CDR3 DNA reads TGTGCCAGCAGCTTAGTTGGCGTCAGGTCTGGGGGGTCACCCCTCCACTTT. The full variable domain, with the rest looked up from reference TRBV7-6 and TRBJ1-6, is GAGVSQSPRYKVTKRGQDVALRCDPISGHVSLYWYRQALGQGPEFLTYFNYEAQQDKSGLPNDRFSAERPEGSISTLTIQRTEQRDSAMYRCASSLVGVRSGGSPLHFGNGTRLTVT.

This clone was observed once. The V gene is TRBV6-1, the J gene TRBJ2-7, with 7 nucleotides matching TRBD1. The CDR3 spans 13 residues. J lost 4 bases, V lost 6 bases, and 6 bases had no gene match. The germline V gene encodes CDR1 MNHNS and CDR2 SASEGT. CDR3 amino acids: CASRDRNLYEQYF. Written as DNA, the CDR3 is TGTGCCAGCAGGGACAGGAACCTATACGAGCAGTACTTC.

The chain employs TRBV2 and TRBJ1-6; D is ambiguous. The CDR3 is 14 residues long. Deletions cut 6 bases from V and 9 bases from J, with 15 bases between. Per germline, CDR1 SNHLY and CDR2 FYNNEI. The CDR3 bases are TGTGCCAGCAGGGCAGTTGCGGAGAGTTCACCCCTCCACTTT. It is translated as CASRAVAESSPLHF.

The chain combines TRBV7-9 with TRBJ2-1; D ambiguous. The CDR3 spans 14 residues. Trimming left V 2 bases short and J 5 bases short, with 10 bases between. Germline V lookup: CDR1 SEHNR, CDR2 FQNEAQ (reference sequence). This chain's CDR3 is CASSLLARNNEQFF. CDR3 nucleotide sequence: TGTGCCAGCAGCTTACTCGCCAGAAACAATGAGCAGTTCTTC.

J is TRBJ1-5 and V is TRBV6-6, with 8 bases matching TRBD1. The ends lost 0 bases at V and 8 bases at J; junction bases unmatched: 6. This CDR3 has 15 residues. Germline lookup yields CDR1 MNHNY and CDR2 SVGAGI (reference sequence). The CDR3 loop is CASSYSDRVFEPQHF. The CDR3 DNA reads TGTGCCAGCAGTTACTCGGACAGGGTATTTGAGCCCCAGCATTTT.

The CDR3 DNA is TGTGCCAGCAGCTTACGTTATGGGGACAGCCGGAACACTGAAGCTTTCTTT. It yields the protein CASSLRYGDSRNTEAFF. V usage is TRBV7-8 and J usage is TRBJ1-1, with 7 bases lining up with TRBD1. V lost 2 bases to trimming and J lost 1 base; unmatched junction nucleotides: 10. The CDR3 has 17 amino acids. Germline loops: CDR1 SGHVS, CDR2 FQNEAQ.

This sequence joins TRBV2 and TRBJ2-5; maybe TRBD1 (6 bases). CDR1 SNHLY and CDR2 FYNNEI come from the germline V gene. The CDR3 is made up of 13 amino acids. Trimming stripped 3 bases from V and 8 bases from J, with 13 bases between. CDR3 DNA: TGTGCCAGCAGTGACGCCAGGGGAGAAACCCAGTACTTC. Encoded protein: CASSDARGETQYF.

The chain uses TRBV2 and TRBJ2-5; the match to TRBD1 covers 10 bases. The trim removed 6 bases at V and 2 bases at J, leaving 3 bases unmatched. CDR3 size: 14 residues. The germline gives CDR1 SNHLY, CDR2 FYNNEI. As DNA, the CDR3 is TGTGCCAGCAGCAAGGACAGGGGGCAAGAGACCCAGTACTTC. It codes for CASSKDRGQETQYF.